A single T cell receptor beta chain is shown here with its context. Here immunoSEQ multiplex PCR was the method, and the copy in TCRdb shows in-frame clones only, minus some. The sample carries around 180,000 clones, roughly 77% recorded once. This sample stems from a study of blood T cell repertoires in COVID-19. Sequencing was done on a sample of peripheral blood. The receptor was isolated from a man between 65 and 85 years old with active or convalescent COVID-19.

The CDR3 is CASSQTGLAYGYTF. CDR3 bases: TGCGCCAGCAGCCAAACAGGGTTAGCCTATGGCTACACCTTC. The chain uses TRBV4-1 and TRBJ1-2, with a possible D match to TRBD1 (6 bases). The V and J ends lost 2 bases and 4 bases respectively, with 11 bases between them. Germline values: CDR1 MGHRA, CDR2 YSYEKL. The CDR3 length is 14 residues.